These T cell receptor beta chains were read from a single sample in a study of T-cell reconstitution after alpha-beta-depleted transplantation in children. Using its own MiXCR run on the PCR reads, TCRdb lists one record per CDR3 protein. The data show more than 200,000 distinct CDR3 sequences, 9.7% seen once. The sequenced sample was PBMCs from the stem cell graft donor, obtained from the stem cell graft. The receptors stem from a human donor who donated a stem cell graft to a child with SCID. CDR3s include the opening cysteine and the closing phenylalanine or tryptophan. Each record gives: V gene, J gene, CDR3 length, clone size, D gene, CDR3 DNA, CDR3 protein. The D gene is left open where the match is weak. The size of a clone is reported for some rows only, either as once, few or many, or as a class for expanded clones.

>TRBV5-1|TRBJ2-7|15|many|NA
TGCGCCAGCAGCGTCACAACAGGGATTGAGCCCGAGCAGTACTTC
CASSVTTGIEPEQYF
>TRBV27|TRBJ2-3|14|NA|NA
TGTGCCAGCAGTTTATCGGTCGAGGCGGATACGCAGTATTTT
CASSLSVEADTQYF
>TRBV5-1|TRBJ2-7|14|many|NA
TGCGCCAGCAGCTTGGACGTGGACACCCTCGAGCAGTACTTC
CASSLDVDTLEQYF
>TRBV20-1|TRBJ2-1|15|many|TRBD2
TGCAGTGCTGACCCGGGGGGGCAGGTGTACAATGAGCAGTTCTTC
CSADPGGQVYNEQFF
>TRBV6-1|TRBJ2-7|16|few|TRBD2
TGTGCCAGCAGTGAGACCCCGACAGGGGAGACTAGCGGGGAGTACTTC
CASSETPTGETSGEYF
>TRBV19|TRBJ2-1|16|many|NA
TGTGCCAGTAGTAAAAAGGGGGGGGTGAAATACAATGAGCAGTTCTTC
CASSKKGGVKYNEQFF
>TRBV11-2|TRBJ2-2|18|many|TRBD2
TGTGCCAGCAGGGGGTCTAGCGGGGGATCCCTGAGCACCGGGGAGCTGTTTTTT
CASRGSSGGSLSTGELFF
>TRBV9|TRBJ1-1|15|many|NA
TGTGCCAGCAGCCCTTGGGGAAGCTCAAACACTGAAGCTTTCTTT
CASSPWGSSNTEAFF
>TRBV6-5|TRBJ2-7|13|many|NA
TGTGCCAGCAGTTACTACGAGGGTTACGAGCAGTACTTC
CASSYYEGYEQYF
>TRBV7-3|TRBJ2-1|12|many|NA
TGTGCCAGCAGCCCCAGGGGTCGCGAGCAGTTCTTC
CASSPRGREQFF
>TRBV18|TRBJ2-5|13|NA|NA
TGTGCCAGCTCACCGGGCTTTCAAGGGACCCAGTACTTC
CASSPGFQGTQYF
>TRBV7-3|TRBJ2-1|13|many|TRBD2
TGTGCCAGCAGCTTAGGGAGACTAGCTGAGCAGTTCTTC
CASSLGRLAEQFF
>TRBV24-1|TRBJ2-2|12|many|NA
TGTGCCACGGGGGACTACACCGGGGAGCTGTTTTTT
CATGDYTGELFF
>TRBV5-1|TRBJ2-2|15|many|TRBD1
TGCGCCAGCTCGTTACGAGGGGGCGATGGCGGGGAGCTGTTTTTT
CASSLRGGDGGELFF
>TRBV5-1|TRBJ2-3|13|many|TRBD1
TGCGCCAGCAGCCCGGGACAGCACGATACGCAGTATTTT
CASSPGQHDTQYF
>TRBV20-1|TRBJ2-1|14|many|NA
TGCAGTGCTAGAGATGGGAGACAGCCCCTAGGGCAGTTCTTC
CSARDGRQPLGQFF
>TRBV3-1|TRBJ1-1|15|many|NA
TGTGCCAGCAGGCAAATCTCGGGTGGGAACACTGAAGCTTTCTTT
CASRQISGGNTEAFF
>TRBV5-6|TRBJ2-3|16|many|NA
TGTGCCAGCAGCCCTACCGACAGGCTTCCCGGGGATACGCAGTATTTT
CASSPTDRLPGDTQYF
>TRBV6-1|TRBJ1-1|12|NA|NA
TGTGCCAGCACTTTCGGGGGCACTGAAGCTTTCTTT
CASTFGGTEAFF
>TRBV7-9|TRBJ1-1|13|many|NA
TGTGCCAGCAGCTTAGCACCTAACACTGAAGCTTTCTTT
CASSLAPNTEAFF
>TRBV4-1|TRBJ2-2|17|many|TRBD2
TGCGCCAGCAGCCAAGAGGGCGTGCGGGGGGCCACCGGGGAGCTGTTTTTT
CASSQEGVRGATGELFF
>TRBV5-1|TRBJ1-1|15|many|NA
TGCGCCAGCAGCTTGATAGGAGGGGCGAACACTGAAGCTTTCTTT
CASSLIGGANTEAFF
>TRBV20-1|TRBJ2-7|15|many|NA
TGCAGTGCTAGCGGTCAGGGCCCGGAGAACTACGAGCAGTACTTC
CSASGQGPENYEQYF
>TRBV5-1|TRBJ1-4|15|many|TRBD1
TGCGCCAGCAGCTTACAACAGGGGGCTGATGAAAAACTGTTTTTT
CASSLQQGADEKLFF
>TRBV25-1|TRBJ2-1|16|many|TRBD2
TGTGCCAGCAGTGGGTCTAGCGGGGGAGATTACAATGAGCAGTTCTTC
CASSGSSGGDYNEQFF
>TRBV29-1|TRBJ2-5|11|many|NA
TGCAGCGTTTGGCTCCAAGAGACCCAGTACTTC
CSVWLQETQYF
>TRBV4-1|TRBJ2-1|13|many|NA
TGCGCCAGCAGCCAATTAGGGTATAGACCTCAGTTCTTC
CASSQLGYRPQFF
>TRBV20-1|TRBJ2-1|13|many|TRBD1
TGCAGTGTTAGGGGGCCCCTTCCCAATGAGCAGTTCTTC
CSVRGPLPNEQFF
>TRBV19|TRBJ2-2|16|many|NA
TGTGCCAGTAGTACCCCCCCGAGCTTTTTCCCCGGGGAGCTGTTTTTT
CASSTPPSFFPGELFF
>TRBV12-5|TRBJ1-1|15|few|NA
TGTGCTAGTGGTTTGGTACCGGGTATGAACACTGAAGCTTTCTTT
CASGLVPGMNTEAFF
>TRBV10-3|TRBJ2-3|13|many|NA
TGTGCCATCAGTGAGTCCTGGCCAGATACGCAGTATTTT
CAISESWPDTQYF
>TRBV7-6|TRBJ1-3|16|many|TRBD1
TGTGCCAGCAGCTTAGGGGACAGGGTGCTTGGAAACACCATATATTTT
CASSLGDRVLGNTIYF
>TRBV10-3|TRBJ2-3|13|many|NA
TGTGCCATCAGTGATGCGGACACAGATACGCAGTATTTT
CAISDADTDTQYF
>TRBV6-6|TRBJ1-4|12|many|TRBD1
TGTGCCAGCAGTTACCAGGGGGGGAAACTGTTTTTT
CASSYQGGKLFF
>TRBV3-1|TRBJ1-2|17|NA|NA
TGTGCCTGCAGCCAAGGCTCGTGGGGGGCGTTCGGTTATGGCTACACCTTC
CACSQGSWGAFGYGYTF
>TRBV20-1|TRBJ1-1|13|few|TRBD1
TGCAGTGCCCCGGACAGGGGGCGCACTGAAGCTTTCTTT
CSAPDRGRTEAFF
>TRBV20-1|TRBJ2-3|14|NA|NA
TGCAGTGCTAGAGGCCCAGGAAGTTCGGATACGCAGTATTTT
CSARGPGSSDTQYF
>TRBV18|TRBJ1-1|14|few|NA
TGTGCCAGCTCACCGGCAGGGCTCGACACTGAAGCTTTCTTT
CASSPAGLDTEAFF
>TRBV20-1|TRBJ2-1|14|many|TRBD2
TGCAGTGCTAATAGCGGGGGGACTTACAATGAGCAGTTCTTC
CSANSGGTYNEQFF
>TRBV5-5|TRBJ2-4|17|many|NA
TGTGCCAGCAGCCCCCACCCTTCAGGGCTAGCCAAAAACATTCAGTACTTC
CASSPHPSGLAKNIQYF
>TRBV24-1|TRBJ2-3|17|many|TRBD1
TGTGCCACCAGTGATTCCCGACAGGGGTGGGGCACAGATACGCAGTATTTT
CATSDSRQGWGTDTQYF
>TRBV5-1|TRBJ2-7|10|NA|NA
TGCGCCAGCAGCTTTAACAAGCATTACTTC
CASSFNKHYF
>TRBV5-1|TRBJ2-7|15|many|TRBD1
TGCGCCAGCAGCTTGGCCCTCGGACAGGGGAACGAGCAGTACTTC
CASSLALGQGNEQYF
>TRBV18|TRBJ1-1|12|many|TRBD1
TGTGCCAGCTCACCTCGGGACAGTGAAGCTTTCTTT
CASSPRDSEAFF
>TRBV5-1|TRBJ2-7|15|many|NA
TGCGCCAGCAGCCCTCAATACGGGGTAAAATCCGAGCAGTACTTC
CASSPQYGVKSEQYF
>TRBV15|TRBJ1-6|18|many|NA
TGTGCCACCAGCAGAGACGGACGTCGGAGCTCCTATAATTCACCCCTCCACTTT
CATSRDGRRSSYNSPLHF
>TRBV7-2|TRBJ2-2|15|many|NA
TGTGCCAGCAGCGGCAGGGGTTCGAACACCGGGGAGCTGTTTTTT
CASSGRGSNTGELFF
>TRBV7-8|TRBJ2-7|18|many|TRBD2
TGTGCCAGCAGCTCAATCTCGGCCGGGACTAGCGGAACCTACGAGCAGTACTTC
CASSSISAGTSGTYEQYF
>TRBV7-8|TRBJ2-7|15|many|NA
TGTGCCAGCAGAGCCGGCCCTAATGCGGCCTACGAGCAGTACTTC
CASRAGPNAAYEQYF
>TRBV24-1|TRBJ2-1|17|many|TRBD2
TGTGCCACCAGTGATTTGGGGAAAGCGGGGGGTTACAATGAGCAGTTCTTC
CATSDLGKAGGYNEQFF
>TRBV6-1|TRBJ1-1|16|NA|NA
TGTGCCAGCAGCGCACTCCAGGGGTCCATGAACACTGAAGCTTTCTTT
CASSALQGSMNTEAFF
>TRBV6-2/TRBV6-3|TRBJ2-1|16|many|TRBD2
TGTGCCAGCAGTTACTCGGGACGGGGACTAAACAATGAGCAGTTCTTC
CASSYSGRGLNNEQFF
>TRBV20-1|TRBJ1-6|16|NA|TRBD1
TGCAGTGCTAGACGGGGACAGAACGATTGGAATTCACCCCTCCACTTT
CSARRGQNDWNSPLHF